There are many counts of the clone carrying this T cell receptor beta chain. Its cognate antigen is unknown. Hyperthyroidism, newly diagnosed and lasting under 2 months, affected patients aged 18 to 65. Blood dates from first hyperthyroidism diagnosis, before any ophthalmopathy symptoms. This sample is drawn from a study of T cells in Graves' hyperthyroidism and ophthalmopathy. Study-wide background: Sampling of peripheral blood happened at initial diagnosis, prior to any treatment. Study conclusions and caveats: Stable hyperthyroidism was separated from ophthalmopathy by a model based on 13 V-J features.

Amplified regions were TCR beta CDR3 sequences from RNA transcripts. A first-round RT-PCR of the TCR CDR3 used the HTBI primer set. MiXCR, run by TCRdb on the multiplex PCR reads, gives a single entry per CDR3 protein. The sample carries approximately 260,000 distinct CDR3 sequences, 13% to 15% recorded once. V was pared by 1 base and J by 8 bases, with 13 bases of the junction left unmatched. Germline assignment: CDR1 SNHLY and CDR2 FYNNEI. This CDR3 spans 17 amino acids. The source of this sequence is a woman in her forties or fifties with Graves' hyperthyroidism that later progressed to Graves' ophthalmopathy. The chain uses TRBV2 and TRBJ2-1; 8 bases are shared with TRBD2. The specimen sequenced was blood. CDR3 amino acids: CASSEVTTPGLVHEQFF. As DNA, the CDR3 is TGTGCCAGCAGTGAAGTGACAACTCCGGGACTAGTGCATGAGCAGTTCTTC. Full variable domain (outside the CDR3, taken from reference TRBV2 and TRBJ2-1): EPEVTQTPSHQVTQMGQEVILRCVPISNHLYFYWYRQILGQKVEFLVSFYNNEISEKSEIFDDQFSVERPDGSNFTLKIRSTKLEDSAMYFCASSEVTTPGLVHEQFFGPGTRLTVL.